Each of the 22 T cell receptor beta chains below was sequenced from the same sample in a study of cytomegalovirus exposure and HLA in healthy donors. In the PCR, 60 Vbeta and 13 Jbeta primers were used. Assay: immunoSEQ multiplex PCR; the TCRdb copy retains only in-frame clones and omits some. Of 90,000 or so clones listed, roughly 82% are singletons. Material: PBMCs. The receptors stem from a man aged 25 to 40 in good health and CMV-seropositive.

The rearrangement joins TRBV5-6 to TRBJ2-2, with TRBD1 matching over 7 bases. Germline CDR1 is SGHDT and CDR2 is YYEEEE. With V trimmed by 4 bases and J by 4 bases, 7 bases remained unmatched. The CDR3 consists of 15 residues. CDR3 DNA: TGTGCCAGCAGCCTACCAGGGGGTACCACCGGGGAGCTGTTTTTT. Encoded protein: CASSLPGGTTGELFF.

This chain links TRBV4-1 with TRBJ2-3; the match to TRBD2 covers 7 bases. The germline gives CDR1 MGHRA, CDR2 YSYEKL. The CDR3 spans 16 residues. V lost 4 bases to trimming and J lost 0 bases; unmatched junction nucleotides: 7. The CDR3 coding sequence is TGCGCCAGCAGCCTCGCTAGCGGAAGTAGCACAGATACGCAGTATTTT. Translated: CASSLASGSSTDTQYF.

This clone was observed a handful of times. V usage is TRBV27 and J usage is TRBJ2-2; a weak D match, TRBD1 (5 bases). Germline V gene lookup returns CDR1 MNHEY and CDR2 SMNVEV (reference sequence). V lost 6 bases and J 3 bases, leaving 20 bases between the germline ends. The CDR3 loop spans 17 amino acids. The CDR3 DNA follows: TGTGCCAGCAGCAAAAACTCAGGGCCGTCTGACACCGGGGAGCTGTTTTTT. This encodes CASSKNSGPSDTGELFF.

The chain recombines TRBV30 with TRBJ2-2; the D gene is possibly TRBD2 (6 bases). Trimming shortened V by 3 bases and J by 10 bases, and 12 bases separated the two germline ends. Germline lookup yields CDR1 GTSNPN and CDR2 SVGIG (reference sequence). The CDR3 loop spans 12 amino acids. As DNA, the CDR3 is TGTGCCTGGAGCCCCTCGGGAGTGGAGCTGTTTTTT. This gives the protein CAWSPSGVELFF.

This clone was detected once. The chain has TRBV2 and TRBJ2-2, with 8 nucleotides matching TRBD1. With 4 bases clipped from V and 4 bases from J, the junction kept 5 bases outside the gene matches. Germline CDR1 SNHLY, CDR2 FYNNEI. There are 15 residues in the CDR3. The CDR3 loop reads CASSAGQGFTGELFF. The CDR3 bases are TGTGCCAGCAGTGCTGGACAGGGCTTCACCGGGGAGCTGTTTTTT. The variable domain in full, completed from reference TRBV2 and TRBJ2-2, reads EPEVTQTPSHQVTQMGQEVILRCVPISNHLYFYWYRQILGQKVEFLVSFYNNEISEKSEIFDDQFSVERPDGSNFTLKIRSTKLEDSAMYFCASSAGQGFTGELFFGEGSRLTVL.

This clone was seen a handful of times. This chain uses TRBV10-2 with TRBJ1-1; no clear D gene. The CDR3 loop spans 14 amino acids. Germline CDR1 is WSHSY and CDR2 is SAAADI. V dropped 6 bases and J dropped 2 bases, with 13 bases sitting between them. For the CDR3, the DNA is TGCGCCAGCAGCCGAACTAATTACAACACTGAAGCTTTCTTT. Its protein product is CASSRTNYNTEAFF.

The CDR3 DNA follows: TGCAGCGTTGGCGCGGGACAGGGGAAGCTAGACTCTGGGGCCAACGTCCTGACTTTC. It is translated as CSVGAGQGKLDSGANVLTF. The chain carries TRBV29-1 and TRBJ2-6, with TRBD1 matching 10 bases. CDR1 SQVTM and CDR2 ANQGSEA come from the germline V gene. The CDR3 spans 19 residues. V lost 4 bases and J lost 0; bases outside the gene matches: 12.

The rearrangement joins TRBV18 to TRBJ2-7, with 12 bases fitting TRBD2. Germline V CDR1 and CDR2: KGHSH, LQKENI. The junction had 1 base not matched to a gene; V was cut back by 2 bases and J by 2 bases. The CDR3 has 15 amino acids. The DNA for the CDR3 is TGTGCCAGCTCACCAGGACTAGCGGGAACCTACGAGCAGTACTTC. Its protein is CASSPGLAGTYEQYF.

This clone was observed many times. The chain carries TRBV6-4 and TRBJ2-1; D unclear. Germline CDR1 reads MRHNA; CDR2 reads SNTAGT. The CDR3 is 13 amino acids. With 5 bases removed from V and 3 bases from J, the gap between germline ends came to 8 bases. The CDR3 DNA reads TGTGCCAGCAGTCCCCGCGACTACAATGAGCAGTTCTTC. This sequence encodes CASSPRDYNEQFF.

This sequence joins TRBV18 and TRBJ2-7, with D perhaps TRBD1 (6 bases). Per the germline V gene, CDR1 is KGHSH and CDR2 is LQKENI. This CDR3 spans 13 amino acids. V lost 6 bases and J lost 3, with 12 bases in between. CDR3 sequence: CASSPGTNYEQYF. The CDR3 coding sequence is TGTGCCAGCTCGCCCGGGACAAACTACGAGCAGTACTTC.

V usage is TRBV19 and J usage is TRBJ1-5; 7 bases map to TRBD1. The CDR3 is 17 amino acids. V shed 2 bases, J shed 7 bases, and the junction held 14 bases outside the gene matches. The germline gives CDR1 LNHDA, CDR2 SQIVND (reference sequence). CDR3 residues: CASSILGGRQGGQPQHF. DNA of the CDR3: TGTGCCAGTAGTATACTCGGCGGAAGACAGGGAGGACAGCCCCAGCATTTT.

This chain uses TRBV27 with TRBJ2-5; 8 positions agree with TRBD2. Germline CDR1 and CDR2: MNHEY and SMNVEV (reference sequence). The CDR3 has 13 residues. Losses at the gene ends were 2 bases for V and 5 bases for J; bases not matched to a gene: 1. CDR3: CASSLGLAETQYF. DNA of the CDR3: TGTGCCAGCAGTTTAGGACTAGCCGAGACCCAGTACTTC.

The chain joins TRBV25-1 to TRBJ2-2; 7 positions match TRBD1. Germline lookup yields CDR1 MGHDK and CDR2 SYGVNS. The CDR3 has 14 amino acids. With 4 bases clipped from V and 8 bases from J, the junction kept 7 bases outside the gene matches. This CDR3 is CASSGVTGPGELFF. For the CDR3, the DNA is TGTGCCAGCAGTGGGGTGACAGGGCCAGGGGAGCTGTTTTTT.

The CDR3 DNA follows: TGTGCCAGCAGCCTACGGGGAGGGACAGGGAGGTTCGAAAAACTGTTTTTT. Translated, it gives CASSLRGGTGRFEKLFF. The chain employs TRBV9 and TRBJ1-4; 9 nucleotides align to TRBD1. The germline V gene encodes CDR1 SGDLS and CDR2 YYNGEE. Unmatched junction bases numbered 15, after V lost 4 bases and J lost 8 bases. This CDR3 region has 17 residues.

The V gene is TRBV10-3, the J gene TRBJ2-7; TRBD2 agrees at 10 bases. After removal of 6 bases from V and 12 bases from J, the junction contained 11 bases not matched to a gene. This CDR3 has 13 amino acids. The germline CDR1 and CDR2 sequences are ENHRY and SYGVKD. The CDR3 region is CAIRPLAGVMMYF. The DNA of the CDR3 is TGTGCCATCAGGCCCCTAGCGGGAGTAATGATGTACTTC.

V usage is TRBV5-6 and J usage is TRBJ1-6, with TRBD1 matching 9 bases. V lost 0 bases to trimming and J lost 9 bases; unmatched junction nucleotides: 1. This CDR3 is built from 14 residues. Per germline, CDR1 SGHDT and CDR2 YYEEEE. The CDR3 sequence is CASSLGDRASPLHF. The CDR3 DNA reads as TGTGCCAGCAGCTTGGGGGACAGGGCTTCACCCCTCCACTTT.

The gene calls are TRBV29-1 and TRBJ2-7; D not certain. The CDR3 is 15 residues long. V lost 4 bases to trimming and J lost 2 bases, with 18 bases between them. Germline V gene lookup returns CDR1 SQVTM and CDR2 ANQGSEA. The CDR3 loop reads CSVGWVAAVPYEQYF. In nucleotides, the CDR3 is TGCAGCGTTGGATGGGTTGCGGCGGTTCCCTACGAGCAGTACTTC.

In DNA, the CDR3 is TGTGCCAGCATCGGGGGGGGATTTACCTACAATGAGCAGTTCTTC. It codes for CASIGGGFTYNEQFF. The chain carries TRBV2 and TRBJ2-1, with TRBD2 matching over 8 bases. Germline CDR1 SNHLY, CDR2 FYNNEI. The CDR3 is 15 amino acids. V shed 7 bases and J 2 bases; nucleotides not matched to a gene: 7.

The genes are TRBV12-5 and TRBJ1-1, with 10 bases fitting TRBD1. The junction had 10 bases not matched to a gene; V was cut back by 3 bases and J by 6 bases. Per germline, CDR1 LGHNT and CDR2 FRNRAP. This CDR3 is built from 16 residues. DNA of the CDR3: TGTGCTAGTGGTTTTCAGACAGGGGGCGCTTCTGCTGAAGCTTTCTTT. Its translation: CASGFQTGGASAEAFF.

The chain links TRBV28 to TRBJ1-5; 11 bases are a match to TRBD1. The J segment lost 2 bases and the V segment lost 2 bases, leaving 2 bases of the junction unmatched. CDR3 length equals 16 residues. CDR1 MDHEN and CDR2 SYDVKM come from the germline V gene. Here the CDR3 reads CASSLRGQGGNQPQHF. DNA of the CDR3: TGTGCCAGCAGTTTAAGGGGACAGGGGGGCAATCAGCCCCAGCATTTT.

This chain connects TRBV30 to TRBJ1-2, with 11 bases that match TRBD1. Unmatched junction bases numbered 6, after V lost 3 bases and J lost 6 bases. The length of the CDR3 is 14 residues. Germline lookup yields CDR1 GTSNPN and CDR2 SVGIG (reference sequence). The CDR3 nucleotides are TGTGCCTGGAGATGGACAGGGGGCTTGGATGGCTACACCTTC. Protein sequence: CAWRWTGGLDGYTF.

V and J are TRBV29-1 and TRBJ1-2; tentatively, D is TRBD1 (6 bases). V was shortened by 7 bases and J by 8 bases, with 26 bases between the two germline ends. CDR3 length equals 15 residues. Germline assignment: CDR1 SQVTM and CDR2 ANQGSEA. CDR3 protein: CSAGHNGFGTMGYTF. The CDR3 DNA is TGCAGCGCGGGACATAACGGGTTCGGGACTATGGGCTACACCTTC.